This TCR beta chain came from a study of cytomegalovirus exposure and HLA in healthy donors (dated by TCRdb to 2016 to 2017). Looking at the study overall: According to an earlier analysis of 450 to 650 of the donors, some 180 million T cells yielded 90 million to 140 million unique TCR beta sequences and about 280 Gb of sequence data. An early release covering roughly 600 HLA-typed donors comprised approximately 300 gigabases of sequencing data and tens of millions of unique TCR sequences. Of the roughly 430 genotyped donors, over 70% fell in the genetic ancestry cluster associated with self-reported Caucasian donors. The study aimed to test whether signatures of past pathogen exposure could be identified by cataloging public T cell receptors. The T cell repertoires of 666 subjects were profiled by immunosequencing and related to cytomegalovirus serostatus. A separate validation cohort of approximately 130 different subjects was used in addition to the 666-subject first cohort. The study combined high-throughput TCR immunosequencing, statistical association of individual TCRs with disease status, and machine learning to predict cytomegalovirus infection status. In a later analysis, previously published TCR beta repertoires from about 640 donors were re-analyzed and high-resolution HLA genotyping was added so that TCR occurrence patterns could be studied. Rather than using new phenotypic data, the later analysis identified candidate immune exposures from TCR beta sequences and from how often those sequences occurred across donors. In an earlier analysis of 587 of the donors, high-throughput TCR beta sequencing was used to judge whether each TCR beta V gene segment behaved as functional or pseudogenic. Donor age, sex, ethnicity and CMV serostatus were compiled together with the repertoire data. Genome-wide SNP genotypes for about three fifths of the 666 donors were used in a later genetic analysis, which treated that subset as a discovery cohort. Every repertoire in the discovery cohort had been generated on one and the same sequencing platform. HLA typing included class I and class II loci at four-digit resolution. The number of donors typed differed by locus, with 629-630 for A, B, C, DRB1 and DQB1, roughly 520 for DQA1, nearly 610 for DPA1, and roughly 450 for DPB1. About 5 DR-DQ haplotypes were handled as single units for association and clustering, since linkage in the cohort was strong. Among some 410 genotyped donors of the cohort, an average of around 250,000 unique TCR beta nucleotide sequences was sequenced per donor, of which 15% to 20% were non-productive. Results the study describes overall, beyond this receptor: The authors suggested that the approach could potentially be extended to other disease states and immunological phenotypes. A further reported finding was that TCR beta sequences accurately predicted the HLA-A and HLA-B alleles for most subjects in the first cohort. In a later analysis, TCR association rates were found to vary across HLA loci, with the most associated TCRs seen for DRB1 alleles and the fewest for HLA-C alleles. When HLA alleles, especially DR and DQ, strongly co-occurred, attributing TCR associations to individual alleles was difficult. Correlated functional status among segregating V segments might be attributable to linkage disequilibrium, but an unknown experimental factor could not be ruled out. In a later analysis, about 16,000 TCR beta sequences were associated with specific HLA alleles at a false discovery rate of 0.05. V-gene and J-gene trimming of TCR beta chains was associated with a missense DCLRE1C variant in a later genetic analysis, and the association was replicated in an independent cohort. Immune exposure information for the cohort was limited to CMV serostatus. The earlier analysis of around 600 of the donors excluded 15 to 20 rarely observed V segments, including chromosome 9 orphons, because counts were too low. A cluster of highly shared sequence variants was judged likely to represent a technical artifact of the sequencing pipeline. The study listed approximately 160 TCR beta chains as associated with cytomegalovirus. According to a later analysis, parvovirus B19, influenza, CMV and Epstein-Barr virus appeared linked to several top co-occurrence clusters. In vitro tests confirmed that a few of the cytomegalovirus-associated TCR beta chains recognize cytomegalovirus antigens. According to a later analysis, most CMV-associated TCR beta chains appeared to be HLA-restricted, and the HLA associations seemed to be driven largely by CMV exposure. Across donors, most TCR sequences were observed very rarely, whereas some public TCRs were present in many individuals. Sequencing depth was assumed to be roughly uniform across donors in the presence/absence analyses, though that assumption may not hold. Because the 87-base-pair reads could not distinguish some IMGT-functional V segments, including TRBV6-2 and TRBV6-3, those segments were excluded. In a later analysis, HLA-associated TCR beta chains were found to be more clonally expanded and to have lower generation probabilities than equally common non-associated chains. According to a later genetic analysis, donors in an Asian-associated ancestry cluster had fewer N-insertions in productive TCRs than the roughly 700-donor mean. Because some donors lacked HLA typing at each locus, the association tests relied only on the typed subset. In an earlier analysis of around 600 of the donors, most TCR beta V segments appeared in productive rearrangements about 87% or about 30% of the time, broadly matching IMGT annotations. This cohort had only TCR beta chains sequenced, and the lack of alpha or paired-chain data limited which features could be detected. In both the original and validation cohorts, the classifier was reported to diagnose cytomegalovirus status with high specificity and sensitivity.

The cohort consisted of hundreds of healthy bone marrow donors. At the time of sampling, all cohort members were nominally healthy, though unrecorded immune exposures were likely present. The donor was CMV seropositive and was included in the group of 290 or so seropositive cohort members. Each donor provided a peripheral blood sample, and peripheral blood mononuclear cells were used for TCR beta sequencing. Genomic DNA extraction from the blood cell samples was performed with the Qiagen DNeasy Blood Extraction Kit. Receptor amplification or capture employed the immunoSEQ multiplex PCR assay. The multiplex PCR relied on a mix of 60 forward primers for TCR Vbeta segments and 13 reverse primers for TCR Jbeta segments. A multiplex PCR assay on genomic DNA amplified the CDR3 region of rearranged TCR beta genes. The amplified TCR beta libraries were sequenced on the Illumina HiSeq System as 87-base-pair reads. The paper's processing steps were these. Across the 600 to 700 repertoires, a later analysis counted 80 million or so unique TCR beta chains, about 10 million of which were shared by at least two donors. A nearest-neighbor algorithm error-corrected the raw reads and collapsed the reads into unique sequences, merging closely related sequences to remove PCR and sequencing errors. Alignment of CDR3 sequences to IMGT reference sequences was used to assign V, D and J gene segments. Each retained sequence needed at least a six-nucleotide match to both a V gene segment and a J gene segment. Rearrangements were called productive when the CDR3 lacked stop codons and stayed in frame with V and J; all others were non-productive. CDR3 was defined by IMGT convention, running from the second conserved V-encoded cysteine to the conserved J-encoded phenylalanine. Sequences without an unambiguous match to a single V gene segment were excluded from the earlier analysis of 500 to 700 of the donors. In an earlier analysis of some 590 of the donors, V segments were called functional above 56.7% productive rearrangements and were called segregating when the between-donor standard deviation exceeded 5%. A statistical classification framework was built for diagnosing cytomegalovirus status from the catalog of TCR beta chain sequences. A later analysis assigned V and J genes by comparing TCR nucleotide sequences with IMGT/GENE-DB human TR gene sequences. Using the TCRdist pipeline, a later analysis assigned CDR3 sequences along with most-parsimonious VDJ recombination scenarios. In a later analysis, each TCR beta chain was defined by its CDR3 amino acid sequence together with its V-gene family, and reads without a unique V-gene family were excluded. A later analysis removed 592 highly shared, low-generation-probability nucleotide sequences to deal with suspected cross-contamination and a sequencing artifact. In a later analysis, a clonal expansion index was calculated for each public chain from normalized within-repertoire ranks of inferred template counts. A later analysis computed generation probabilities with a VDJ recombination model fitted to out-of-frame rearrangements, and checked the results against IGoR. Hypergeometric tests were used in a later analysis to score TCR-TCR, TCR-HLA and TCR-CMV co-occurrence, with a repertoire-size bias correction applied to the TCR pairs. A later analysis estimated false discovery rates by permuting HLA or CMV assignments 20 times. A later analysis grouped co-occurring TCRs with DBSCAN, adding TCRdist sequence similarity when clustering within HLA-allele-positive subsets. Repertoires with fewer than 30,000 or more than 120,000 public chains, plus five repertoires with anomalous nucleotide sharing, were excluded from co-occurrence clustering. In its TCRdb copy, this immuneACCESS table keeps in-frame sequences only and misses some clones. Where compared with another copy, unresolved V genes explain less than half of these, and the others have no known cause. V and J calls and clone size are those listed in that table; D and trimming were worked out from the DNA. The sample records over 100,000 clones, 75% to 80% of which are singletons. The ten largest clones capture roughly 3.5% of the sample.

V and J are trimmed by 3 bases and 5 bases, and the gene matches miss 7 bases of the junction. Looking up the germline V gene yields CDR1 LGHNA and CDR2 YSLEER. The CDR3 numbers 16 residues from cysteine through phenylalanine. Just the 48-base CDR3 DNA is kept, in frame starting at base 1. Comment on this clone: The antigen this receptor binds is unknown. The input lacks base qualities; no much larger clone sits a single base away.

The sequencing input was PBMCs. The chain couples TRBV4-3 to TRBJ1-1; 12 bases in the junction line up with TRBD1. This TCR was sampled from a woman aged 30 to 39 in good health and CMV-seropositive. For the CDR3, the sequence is CASSQGQGAPRTEAFF. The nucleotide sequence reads TGCGCCAGCAGCCAGGGACAGGGGGCCCCTCGGACTGAAGCTTTCTTT.